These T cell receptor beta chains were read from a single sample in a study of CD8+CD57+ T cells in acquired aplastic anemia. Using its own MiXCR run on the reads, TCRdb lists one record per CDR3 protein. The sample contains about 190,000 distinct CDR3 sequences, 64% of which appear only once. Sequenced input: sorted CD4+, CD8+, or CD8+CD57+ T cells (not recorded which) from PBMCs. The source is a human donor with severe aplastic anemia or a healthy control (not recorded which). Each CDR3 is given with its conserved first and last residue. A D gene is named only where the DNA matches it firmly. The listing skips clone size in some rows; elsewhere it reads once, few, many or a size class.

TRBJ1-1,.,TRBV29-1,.,TGCAGCGTTGATGACGACATAATGAACACTGAAGCTTTCTTT,CSVDDDIMNTEAFF
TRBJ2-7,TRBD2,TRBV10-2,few,TGCGCCAGCCTTCCAACGGAGCGGGGGACCTACGAGCAGTACTTC,CASLPTERGTYEQYF
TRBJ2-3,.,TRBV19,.,TGTGCCAGTAGTATTTTCTTGGCGGATACGCAGTATTTT,CASSIFLADTQYF
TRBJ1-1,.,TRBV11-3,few,TGTGCCAGCAGCTTCTCGCTCGGCGCTGAAGCTTTCTTT,CASSFSLGAEAFF
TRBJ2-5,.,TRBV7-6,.,TGTGCCAGCAGCTTAGTGTCAACGAAAGAGACCCAGTACTTC,CASSLVSTKETQYF
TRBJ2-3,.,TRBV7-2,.,TGTGCCAGCAGTAGTGGGGGCAGAGCCGATAGCACAGATACGCAGTATTTT,CASSSGGRADSTDTQYF
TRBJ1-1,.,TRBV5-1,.,TGCGCCAGCAGCTTGGGATTGGGGGGTTCTGAAGCTTTCTTT,CASSLGLGGSEAFF
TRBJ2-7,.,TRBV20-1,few,TGCAGTGCGACCGGGACGGAGAGCTCCTACGAGCAGTACTTC,CSATGTESSYEQYF
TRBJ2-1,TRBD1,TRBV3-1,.,TGTGCCAGCAGCCAAGGCAACAGGGGTGGTTCGGATAATGAGCAGTTCTTC,CASSQGNRGGSDNEQFF
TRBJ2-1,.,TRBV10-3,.,TGTGCCATCAGTAGACCAGGCGATTACAATGAGCAGTTCTTC,CAISRPGDYNEQFF
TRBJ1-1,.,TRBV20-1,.,TGCAGTGCGCCCGTAGCAGTTCAGGGCCTTGAAGCTTTCTTT,CSAPVAVQGLEAFF
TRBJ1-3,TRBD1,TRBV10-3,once,TGTGCCATCAGTGCCGAACAGGGGGCGCGGGGAAACACCATATATTTT,CAISAEQGARGNTIYF
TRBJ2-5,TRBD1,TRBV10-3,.,TGTGCCATCAGCCCGACAGGGGGTCTAGAGACCCAGTACTTC,CAISPTGGLETQYF
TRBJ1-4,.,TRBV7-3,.,TGTGCCAGCAGCCGATGGGGCGGTGAAAAACTGTTTTTT,CASSRWGGEKLFF
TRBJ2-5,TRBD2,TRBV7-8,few,TGTGCCAGCAGCCCGAGACTAGCGGGGAACCAAGAGACCCAGTACTTC,CASSPRLAGNQETQYF
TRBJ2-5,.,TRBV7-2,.,TGTGCCAGCAGCCCCCGACGGGTCGGGGAGACCCAGTACTTC,CASSPRRVGETQYF
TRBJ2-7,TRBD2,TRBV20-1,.,TGCAGTGCGATGGGACTAGCGGATTCCTACGAGCAGTACTTC,CSAMGLADSYEQYF